The T cell receptor (beta chain) described here comes from a study of early T cells in non-severe SARS-CoV-2 infection. Study findings and constraints: Matches to VDJdb favored anti-spike CD8 responses and missed private and CD4 specificities.

Concerning this clonotype: What it recognizes is unknown.

Germline trimming cut 0 bases from V and 4 bases from J; bases unmatched to any gene: 7. Germline V gene data show CDR1 as SQVTM and CDR2 as ANQGSEA. The CDR3 extends over 16 amino acids. Researchers tagged individual cDNA molecules with unique molecular identifiers. TCRdb analysed the 5' RACE reads with MiXCR anew, one entry per CDR3 protein. The sample has roughly 66,000 distinct CDR3 sequences, 9.1% seen once. The chain uses TRBV29-1 and TRBJ2-7; TRBD1 matches at 12 bases. The sequenced sample was whole blood. The clonotype originates from an adult who was a healthcare worker with PCR-confirmed SARS-CoV-2 infection or an uninfected control (not recorded which). The CDR3 bases are TGCAGCGTTGAAGATACCGGGACAGGGGGCGTATACGAGCAGTACTTC. Its protein is CSVEDTGTGGVYEQYF.